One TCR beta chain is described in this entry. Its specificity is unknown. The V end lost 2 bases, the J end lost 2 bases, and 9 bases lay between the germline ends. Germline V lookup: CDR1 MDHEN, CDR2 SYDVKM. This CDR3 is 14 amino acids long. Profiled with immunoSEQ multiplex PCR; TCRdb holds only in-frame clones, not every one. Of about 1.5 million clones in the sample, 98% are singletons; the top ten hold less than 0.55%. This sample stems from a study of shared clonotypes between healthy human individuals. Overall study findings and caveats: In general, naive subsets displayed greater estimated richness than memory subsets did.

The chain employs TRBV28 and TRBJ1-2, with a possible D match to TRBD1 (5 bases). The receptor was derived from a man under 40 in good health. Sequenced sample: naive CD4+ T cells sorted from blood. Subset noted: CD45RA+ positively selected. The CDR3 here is CASSLGRENYGYTF. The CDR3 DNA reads TGTGCCAGCAGTTTAGGCAGGGAGAACTATGGCTACACCTTC.